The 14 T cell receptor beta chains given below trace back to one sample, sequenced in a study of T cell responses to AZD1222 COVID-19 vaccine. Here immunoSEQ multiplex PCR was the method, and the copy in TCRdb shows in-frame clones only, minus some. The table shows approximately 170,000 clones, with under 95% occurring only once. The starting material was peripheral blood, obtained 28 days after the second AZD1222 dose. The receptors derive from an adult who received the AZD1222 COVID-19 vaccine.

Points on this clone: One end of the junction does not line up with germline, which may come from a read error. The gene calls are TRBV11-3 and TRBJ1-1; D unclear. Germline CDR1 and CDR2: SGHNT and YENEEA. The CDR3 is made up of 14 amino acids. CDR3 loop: CASSFGPGNAEAFF. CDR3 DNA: TGTGCCAGCAGCTTCGGACCGGGGAACGCTGAAGCTTTCTTT.

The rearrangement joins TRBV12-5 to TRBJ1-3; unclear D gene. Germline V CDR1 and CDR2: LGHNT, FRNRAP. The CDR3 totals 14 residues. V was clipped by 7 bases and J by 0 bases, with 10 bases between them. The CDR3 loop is CASAAQDSGNTIYF. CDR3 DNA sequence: TGTGCTAGTGCCGCTCAAGACTCTGGAAACACCATATATTTT.

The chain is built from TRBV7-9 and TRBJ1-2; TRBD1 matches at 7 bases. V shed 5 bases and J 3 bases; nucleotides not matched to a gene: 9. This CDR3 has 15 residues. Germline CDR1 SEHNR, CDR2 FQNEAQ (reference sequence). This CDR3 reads CASSVRDSSDYGYTF. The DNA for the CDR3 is TGTGCCAGCAGCGTCCGGGACAGCTCGGACTATGGCTACACCTTC.

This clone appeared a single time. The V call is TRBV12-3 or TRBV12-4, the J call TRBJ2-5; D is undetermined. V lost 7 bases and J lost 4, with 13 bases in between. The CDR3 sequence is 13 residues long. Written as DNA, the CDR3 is TGTGCCAGCACCCGTTACTGGGGAGAGACCCAGTACTTC. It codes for CASTRYWGETQYF.

In DNA form, the CDR3 reads TGTGCCAGTAGTCAGCCTCGACGGACAGGTTTTTCACCCCTCCACTTT. The encoded protein is CASSQPRRTGFSPLHF. V usage is TRBV19 and J usage is TRBJ1-6, with 7 bases aligning to TRBD1. Looked up from germline, CDR1 is LNHDA and CDR2 is SQIVND (reference sequence). Germline trimming cut 5 bases from V and 9 bases from J; bases unmatched to any gene: 13. The CDR3 length is 16 residues.

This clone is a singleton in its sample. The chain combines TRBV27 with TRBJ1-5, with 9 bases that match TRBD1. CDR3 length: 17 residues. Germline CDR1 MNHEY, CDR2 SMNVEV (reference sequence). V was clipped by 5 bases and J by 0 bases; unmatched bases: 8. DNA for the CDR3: TGTGCCAGCAGTCCCCTCCGGGACAGGGTTAGCAATCAGCCCCAGCATTTT. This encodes CASSPLRDRVSNQPQHF.

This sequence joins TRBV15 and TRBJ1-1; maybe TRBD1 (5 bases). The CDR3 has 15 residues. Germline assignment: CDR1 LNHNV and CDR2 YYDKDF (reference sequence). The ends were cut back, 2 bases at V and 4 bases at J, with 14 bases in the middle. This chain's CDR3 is CATSRTRQGATEAFF. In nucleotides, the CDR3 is TGTGCCACCAGCAGAACCAGACAAGGGGCCACTGAAGCTTTCTTT.

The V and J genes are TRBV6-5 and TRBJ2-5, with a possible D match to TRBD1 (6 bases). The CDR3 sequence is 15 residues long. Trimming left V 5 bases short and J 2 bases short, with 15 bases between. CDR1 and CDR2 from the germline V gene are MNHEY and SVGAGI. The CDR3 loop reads CASSPQGMGQETQYF. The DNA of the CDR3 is TGTGCCAGCAGTCCCCAGGGGATGGGGCAAGAGACCCAGTACTTC.

CDR3 nucleotides: TGTGCCAGCAGGCTGGACACGAACTATGGCTACACCTTC. This codes for CASRLDTNYGYTF. This chain links TRBV6-5 with TRBJ1-2, with TRBD1 as a possible D gene (5 bases). The germline CDR1 and CDR2 sequences are MNHEY and SVGAGI. V lost 6 bases and J lost 2, with 10 bases in between. The CDR3 runs to 13 residues.

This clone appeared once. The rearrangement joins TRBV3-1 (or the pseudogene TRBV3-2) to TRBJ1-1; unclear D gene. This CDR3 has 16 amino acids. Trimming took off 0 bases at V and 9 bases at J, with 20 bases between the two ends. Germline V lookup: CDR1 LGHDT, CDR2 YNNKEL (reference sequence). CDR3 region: CASSQENRQATEKAFF. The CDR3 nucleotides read TGTGCCAGCAGCCAAGAGAATCGGCAGGCCACGGAGAAAGCTTTCTTT.

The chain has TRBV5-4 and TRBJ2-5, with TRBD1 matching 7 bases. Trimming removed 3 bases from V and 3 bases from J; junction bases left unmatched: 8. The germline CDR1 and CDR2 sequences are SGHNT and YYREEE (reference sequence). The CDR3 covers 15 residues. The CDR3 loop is CASSSNPTGKETQYF. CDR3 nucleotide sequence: TGTGCCAGCAGCTCTAATCCGACAGGGAAAGAGACCCAGTACTTC.

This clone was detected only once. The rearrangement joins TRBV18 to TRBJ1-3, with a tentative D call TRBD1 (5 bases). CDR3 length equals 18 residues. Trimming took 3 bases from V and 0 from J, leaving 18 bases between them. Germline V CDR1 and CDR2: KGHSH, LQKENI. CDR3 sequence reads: CASSPGVPNTISGNTIYF. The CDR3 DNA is TGTGCCAGCTCACCGGGGGTCCCTAATACGATCTCTGGAAACACCATATATTTT.

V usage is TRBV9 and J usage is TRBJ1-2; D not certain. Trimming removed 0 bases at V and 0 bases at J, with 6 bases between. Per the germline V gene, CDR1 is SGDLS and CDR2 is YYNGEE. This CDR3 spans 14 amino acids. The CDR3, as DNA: TGTGCCAGCAGCGTAGGGGGTCCTAACTATGGCTACACCTTC. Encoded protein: CASSVGGPNYGYTF.

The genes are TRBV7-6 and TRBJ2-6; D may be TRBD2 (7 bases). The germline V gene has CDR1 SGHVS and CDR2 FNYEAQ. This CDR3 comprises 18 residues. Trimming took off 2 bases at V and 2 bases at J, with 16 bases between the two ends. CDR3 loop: CASSLSGRGGPGANVLTF. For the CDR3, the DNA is TGTGCCAGCAGCTTATCAGGCAGGGGAGGGCCTGGGGCCAACGTCCTGACTTTC.